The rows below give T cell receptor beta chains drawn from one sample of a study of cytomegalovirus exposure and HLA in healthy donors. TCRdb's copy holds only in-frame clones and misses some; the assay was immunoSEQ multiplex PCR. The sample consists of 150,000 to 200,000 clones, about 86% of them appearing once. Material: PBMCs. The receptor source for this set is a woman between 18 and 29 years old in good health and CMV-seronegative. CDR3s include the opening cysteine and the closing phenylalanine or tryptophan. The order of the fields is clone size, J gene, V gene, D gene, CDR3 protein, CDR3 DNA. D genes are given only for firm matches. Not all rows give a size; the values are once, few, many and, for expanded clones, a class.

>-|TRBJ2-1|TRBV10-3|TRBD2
CATLAGGTYNEQFF
TGTGCCACCTTAGCGGGAGGGACCTACAATGAGCAGTTCTTC
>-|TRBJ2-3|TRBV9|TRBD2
CASSVGGGPDTQYF
TGTGCCAGCAGCGTTGGGGGAGGGCCAGATACGCAGTATTTT
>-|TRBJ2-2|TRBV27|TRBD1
CASSLSRGRGHTGELFF
TGTGCCAGCAGTTTATCGAGAGGCAGGGGGCACACCGGGGAGCTGTTTTTT
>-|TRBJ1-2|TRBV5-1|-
CASSLSYRDYYGYTF
TGCGCCAGCAGCTTGAGCTACAGGGATTACTATGGCTACACCTTC
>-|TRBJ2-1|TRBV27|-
CASSSSAEQFF
TGTGCCAGCAGTTCCAGCGCTGAGCAGTTCTTC
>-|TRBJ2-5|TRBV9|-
CASSVDGRETQYF
TGTGCCAGCAGCGTAGACGGTAGAGAGACCCAGTACTTC
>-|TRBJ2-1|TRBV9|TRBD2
CASSVDLAGVRYEQFF
TGTGCCAGCAGCGTAGACCTAGCGGGAGTTCGATATGAGCAGTTCTTC
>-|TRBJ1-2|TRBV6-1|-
CASGGNYGYTF
TGTGCCAGCGGAGGGAACTATGGCTACACCTTC
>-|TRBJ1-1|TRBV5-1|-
CASSPDHEGTEAFF
TGCGCCAGCAGCCCTGACCACGAGGGTACTGAAGCTTTCTTT
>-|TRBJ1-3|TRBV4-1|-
CASSPMGVAGNTIYF
TGCGCCAGCAGCCCGATGGGAGTAGCTGGAAACACCATATATTTT
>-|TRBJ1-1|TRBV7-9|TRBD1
CASSSPRGRGSENTEAFF
TGTGCCAGCAGCTCCCCGCGGGGCAGGGGGAGTGAGAACACTGAAGCTTTCTTT
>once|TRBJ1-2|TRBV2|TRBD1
CASSGQTGNHGYTF
TGTGCCAGCAGCGGACAGACAGGGAACCATGGCTACACCTTC
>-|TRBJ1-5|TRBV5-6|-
CASSLSGQRGIQPQHF
TGTGCCAGCAGCTTGTCAGGACAGAGAGGGATTCAGCCCCAGCATTTT
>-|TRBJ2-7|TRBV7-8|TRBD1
CASSSGQGGHEQYF
TGTGCCAGCAGCTCGGGACAGGGGGGGCACGAGCAGTACTTC
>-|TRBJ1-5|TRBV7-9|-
CASSSGGPGSNQPQHF
TGTGCCAGCAGCTCGGGAGGGCCAGGCAGCAATCAGCCCCAGCATTTT
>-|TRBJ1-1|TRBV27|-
CASSLRGTGEAFF
TGTGCCAGCAGTTTACGGGGTACGGGCGAAGCTTTCTTT
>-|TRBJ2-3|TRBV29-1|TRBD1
CSVLDRGISDTQYF
TGCAGCGTTCTGGACAGGGGTATTTCAGATACGCAGTATTTT
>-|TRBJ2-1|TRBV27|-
CASSFRQSNEQFF
TGTGCCAGCAGTTTCAGACAGAGCAATGAGCAGTTCTTC
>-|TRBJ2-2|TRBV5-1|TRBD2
CASTTRLATTGELFF
TGCGCCAGCACCACCCGACTAGCGACCACCGGGGAGCTGTTTTTT
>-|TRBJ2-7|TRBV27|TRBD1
CASSLGQGYREQYF
TGTGCCAGCAGTTTGGGACAGGGATATAGAGAGCAGTACTTC
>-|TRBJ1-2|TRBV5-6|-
CASARTGGLSGYTF
TGTGCCAGCGCCCGGACGGGCGGGTTAAGCGGCTACACCTTC
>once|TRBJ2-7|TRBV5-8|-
CASSFRGSTYEQYF
TGTGCCAGCAGCTTCAGGGGAAGCACCTACGAGCAGTACTTC
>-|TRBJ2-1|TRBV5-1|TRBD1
CASTRRDRGFDEQFF
TGCGCCAGCACCCGCCGGGACAGGGGTTTCGATGAGCAGTTCTTC